This T cell receptor beta chain emerged from a study of blood T cell repertoires in COVID-19. Turning to the study itself: Material from acute and convalescent COVID-19 was sourced from the United States, Italy and Spain. PBMCs, B-cell-depleted T cells, or T cells were the source of the cDNA or gDNA that made up the material.

In the authors' methods: Estimates of nucleated cell counts were drawn from the amplification of reference gene primers. Sequencing used immunoSEQ multiplex PCR; TCRdb keeps in-frame clones, though not all of them. V and J calls plus clone size are reproduced from that table; the DNA served to infer D and trimming. The sample includes 88,000 or so clones, approximately 90% of them seen just once. The sample taken for sequencing was peripheral blood. This TCR came from a man aged 50-60 years with acute or convalescent COVID-19.

CDR3 sequence: CASSLGSTYEQYF. CDR3 nucleotides: TGTGCCAGCAGCCTGGGTTCAACCTACGAGCAGTACTTC. The rearrangement links TRBV5-6 to TRBJ2-7; D is unresolved. Germline CDR1 reads SGHDT; CDR2 reads YYEEEE. The CDR3 has 13 amino acids. Trimming pared 4 bases from V and 2 bases from J, leaving 10 bases between. The whole variable domain, filled in from reference TRBV5-6 and TRBJ2-7, reads DAGVTQSPTHLIKTRGQQVTLRCSPKSGHDTVSWYQQALGQGPQFIFQYYEEEERQRGNFPDRFSGHQFPNYSSELNVNALLLGDSALYLCASSLGSTYEQYFGPGTRLTVT.